This T cell receptor (beta chain) originates from a study of CD8 T cells in ankylosing spondylitis. Study-level points and caveats: About 8 highly homologous variants made up a TCR beta motif, and this motif appeared characteristic of ankylosing spondylitis blood. Researchers report that disease-linked clones proved CD8+ and relatively rare in peripheral blood. Reported data indicate significant enrichment of disease-linked clones within matched ankylosing spondylitis synovial fluid.

This clonotype was counted ten times or more. Its antigen is undetermined. Trimming left V 0 bases short and J 8 bases short, with 12 bases between. Germline CDR1 reads SGDLS; CDR2 reads YYNGEE. The CDR3 loop spans 13 amino acids. With molecular barcodes, quantitative 5'-RACE was used to make the TCR beta libraries. TCRdb re-called the 5' RACE reads with MiXCR, one entry per CDR3 protein. The sample yields about 42,000 distinct CDR3 sequences, 2.7% seen once. This receptor was obtained from a male donor with ankylosing spondylitis or in good health (not recorded which). V is TRBV9 and J is TRBJ2-7, with D unclear. Sample: blood, either unsorted or a sorted T cell fraction (not recorded which). CDR3 in amino acids: CASSVDRGNQQYF. The CDR3 DNA sequence: TGTGCCAGCAGCGTAGATCGAGGAAATCAGCAGTACTTC.